The next 22 T cell receptor beta chains were all read from a single sample in a study of blood T cell repertoires in COVID-19. Sequenced by immunoSEQ multiplex PCR; TCRdb stores in-frame clones only, minus some. Among around 36,000 clones listed, around 83% were seen once. The sequenced sample consisted of peripheral blood. These receptor sequences come from a man aged 60 to 75 with acute or convalescent COVID-19.

J is TRBJ1-6 and V is TRBV19, with no clear D. V lost 5 bases and J lost 12, with 14 bases in between. Germline CDR1 reads LNHDA; CDR2 reads SQIVND (reference sequence). The CDR3 is made up of 13 amino acids. CDR3 DNA sequence: TGTGCCAGTAGTCCTCGTGAGGGTAAACCCCTCCACTTT. This sequence encodes CASSPREGKPLHF.

This chain uses TRBV4-3 with TRBJ2-3; 9 nucleotides align to TRBD2. This CDR3 comprises 17 residues. Germline V gene data show CDR1 as LGHNA and CDR2 as YSLEER. J lost 6 bases, V lost 0 bases, and 10 bases had no gene match. CDR3 sequence (DNA): TGCGCCAGCAGCCAAGAGTCAGCTACTAGCGGGTGGGATACGCAGTATTTT. The encoded protein is CASSQESATSGWDTQYF.

This sequence joins TRBV10-3 and TRBJ1-5, with no clear D. Germline-derived CDR1 and CDR2 are ENHRY and SYGVKD. V lost 3 bases, J lost 0 bases, and 3 bases lay in between. The CDR3 runs to 13 residues. The CDR3 protein is CAISDGSNQPQHF. In DNA form, the CDR3 reads TGTGCCATCAGTGACGGTAGCAATCAGCCCCAGCATTTT.

The genes are TRBV30 and TRBJ1-6; no reliable D call. CDR1 and CDR2 from the germline V gene are GTSNPN and SVGIG (reference sequence). V was cut by 2 bases and J by 5 bases, with 10 bases left in between. This CDR3 comprises 14 residues. In DNA form, the CDR3 reads TGTGCCTGGAGTAAACGGGGTAATAATTCACCCCTCCACTTT. Its translation: CAWSKRGNNSPLHF.

There are a few counts of this clone. The rearrangement links TRBV6-1 to TRBJ1-1, with 7 bases identical to TRBD1. Germline trimming cut 3 bases from V and 1 base from J; bases unmatched to any gene: 5. CDR1 and CDR2 (germline): MNHNS, SASEGT. This CDR3 is 15 amino acids long. CDR3 nucleotide sequence: TGTGCCAGCAGTGACCCCGGGACAGCGAACACTGAAGCTTTCTTT. It codes for CASSDPGTANTEAFF.

The chain recombines TRBV19 with TRBJ1-5; TRBD1 is a possible D gene (5 bases). The CDR3 covers 15 residues. With 3 bases removed from V and 5 bases from J, the gap between germline ends came to 14 bases. Germline V CDR1 and CDR2: LNHDA, SQIVND (reference sequence). The CDR3 DNA reads as TGTGCCAGTAGTATCCCCTCCAGGGAGGATCAGCCCCAGCATTTT. Its protein is CASSIPSREDQPQHF.

V gene TRBV23-1 combines with J gene TRBJ1-5, with 9 bases identical to TRBD1. TRBV23-1 is noted as an ORF with a role that remains uncertain. V lost 2 bases to trimming and J lost 5 bases; unmatched junction nucleotides: 13. This CDR3 is 18 amino acids long. The CDR3 nucleotides read TGCGCCAGCAGTCAAATCCCCCCTCCGACAGGGGGGCATCAGCCCCAGCATTTT. It yields the protein CASSQIPPPTGGHQPQHF.

This rearrangement joins TRBV7-9 to TRBJ1-6; 12 nucleotides line up with TRBD1. J lost 2 bases, V lost 5 bases, and 7 bases had no gene match. The CDR3 is 18 residues long. Germline V gene data show CDR1 as SEHNR and CDR2 as FQNEAQ (reference sequence). The CDR3 nucleotides are TGTGCCAGCAGCGGGACCCGGGACAGGGGGCCCTATAATTCACCCCTCCACTTT. Its protein product is CASSGTRDRGPYNSPLHF.

The V and J genes are TRBV5-8 and TRBJ2-7, with 7 bases that match TRBD1. The CDR3 contains 15 residues. The V and J ends lost 2 bases and 2 bases, in that order; junction bases with no gene match: 7. From germline, CDR1 is SGHTS and CDR2 YDEGEE. Here the CDR3 DNA reads TGTGCCAGCAGCTTACCGGGACAGCGCCCCTACGAGCAGTACTTC. Residues: CASSLPGQRPYEQYF. Based on the CDR3 plus reference TRBV5-8 and TRBJ2-7, the full variable domain is EAGVTQSPTHLIKTRGQQATLRCSPISGHTSVYWYQQALGLGLQFLLWYDEGEERNRGNFPPRFSGRQFPNYSSELNVNALELEDSALYLCASSLPGQRPYEQYFGPGTRLTVT.

A few counts support this clone. The V and J genes are TRBV19 and TRBJ1-4, with TRBD1 as a possible D gene (6 bases). The CDR3 length is 13 residues. V dropped 5 bases and J dropped 8 bases, with 12 bases sitting between them. Per the germline V gene, CDR1 is LNHDA and CDR2 is SQIVND (reference sequence). DNA for the CDR3: TGTGCCAGTAGTTATACGAGGGGGGAAAAACTGTTTTTT. Its translation: CASSYTRGEKLFF. Full variable domain (rest looked up from reference TRBV19 and TRBJ1-4): DGGITQSPKYLFRKEGQNVTLSCEQNLNHDAMYWYRQDPGQGLRLIYYSQIVNDFQKGDIAEGYSVSREKKESFPLTVTSAQKNPTAFYLCASSYTRGEKLFFGSGTQLSVL.

The rearrangement uses TRBV15 and TRBJ2-5, with 7 bases identical to TRBD2. This CDR3 contains 14 residues. CDR1 and CDR2 (germline): LNHNV, YYDKDF (reference sequence). With 2 bases clipped from V and 2 bases from J, the junction kept 2 bases outside the gene matches. DNA for the CDR3: TGTGCCACCAGCAGAACTAGCGAGCAAGAGACCCAGTACTTC. This encodes CATSRTSEQETQYF.

The CDR3 sequence: CASNGQAKETQYF. The CDR3, as DNA: TGTGCCAGCAACGGACAGGCGAAAGAGACCCAGTACTTC. This rearrangement joins TRBV5-4 to TRBJ2-5; 7 bases fit TRBD1. The CDR3 is made up of 13 amino acids. The germline V gene has CDR1 SGHNT and CDR2 YYREEE (reference sequence). Unmatched junction bases numbered 5, after V lost 6 bases and J lost 3 bases.

J is TRBJ2-7 and V is TRBV2; weak D call: TRBD1 (6 bases). Germline V gives CDR1 SNHLY, CDR2 FYNNEI. The CDR3 length is 13 residues. V was shortened by 5 bases and J by 5 bases, with 13 bases between the two germline ends. CDR3 protein: CASSWRGGHEQYF. In DNA form, the CDR3 reads TGTGCCAGCAGTTGGAGAGGGGGTCACGAGCAGTACTTC.

This clone was observed a handful of times. The J gene is TRBJ2-7, the V gene TRBV2; TRBD1 aligns across 7 bases. The CDR3 sequence is 14 residues long. Trimming cost V 6 bases and J 1 base; bases outside gene matches: 6. The germline V gene encodes CDR1 SNHLY and CDR2 FYNNEI. DNA for the CDR3: TGTGCCAGCAGAGCGACAGGGCCGTCCTACGAGCAGTACTTC. Translated: CASRATGPSYEQYF.

The chain combines TRBV3-1 (or the pseudogene TRBV3-2) with TRBJ2-3; 15 nucleotides agree with TRBD2. Unmatched junction bases numbered 6, after V lost 2 bases and J lost 6 bases. The germline V gene encodes CDR1 LGHDT and CDR2 YNNKEL (reference sequence). The CDR3 is 17 residues long. The CDR3 region is CASSQWTSGGAGDTQYF. CDR3 bases: TGTGCCAGCAGCCAATGGACTAGCGGGGGGGCTGGTGATACGCAGTATTTT.

The J gene is TRBJ2-3, the V gene TRBV4-2, with 7 nucleotides matching TRBD2. The length of the CDR3 is 13 residues. Germline values: CDR1 LGHNA, CDR2 YNFKEQ. Trimming at V came to 4 bases and at J to 5 bases, leaving 3 bases not matched to a gene. The CDR3 DNA reads TGTGCCAGCAGCCCTCGCGGGGGAGATACGCAGTATTTT. Translation gives CASSPRGGDTQYF.

The V and J genes are TRBV9 and TRBJ2-7; 11 bases align to TRBD1. The CDR3 runs 15 residues. The junction had 9 bases not matched to a gene; V was cut back by 3 bases and J by 7 bases. CDR1 is SGDLS, CDR2 YYNGEE, per germline. CDR3 residues: CASSGRTGGLGEQYF. As DNA, the CDR3 is TGTGCCAGCAGCGGGCGGACAGGGGGCCTAGGGGAGCAGTACTTC.

This clone was observed a handful of times. The chain carries TRBV30 and TRBJ1-2; 11 nucleotides match TRBD1. Per the germline V gene, CDR1 is GTSNPN and CDR2 is SVGIG (reference sequence). The V and J ends lost 3 bases and 4 bases, in that order; junction bases with no gene match: 13. The CDR3 is 17 amino acids. CDR3 loop: CAWSPRTGGSGGYGYTF. The CDR3 nucleotides read TGTGCCTGGAGCCCCCGGACAGGGGGCAGCGGCGGCTATGGCTACACCTTC.

V and J are TRBV19 and TRBJ1-2; D call uncertain. Germline CDR1 is LNHDA and CDR2 is SQIVND (reference sequence). The V end was cut by 7 bases, the J end by 6 bases, with 15 bases between. There are 13 residues in the CDR3. The CDR3 DNA sequence: TGTGCCAGTAACGAACACGGGTCAGATGGCTACACCTTC. This encodes CASNEHGSDGYTF.

The chain uses TRBV6-1 and TRBJ2-5, with D hard to call. This CDR3 comprises 12 residues. With 3 bases removed from V and 3 bases from J, the gap between germline ends came to 5 bases. The germline V gene encodes CDR1 MNHNS and CDR2 SASEGT. The CDR3 loop reads CASSDPEETQYF. CDR3 DNA sequence: TGTGCCAGCAGTGACCCTGAAGAGACCCAGTACTTC.

The chain joins TRBV10-3 to TRBJ1-2; D is unclear. Germline lookup yields CDR1 ENHRY and CDR2 SYGVKD. The V and J ends lost 10 bases and 4 bases respectively, with 16 bases between them. This CDR3 has 13 amino acids. The CDR3 DNA reads TGTGCCACCGTCCAGAGACTAGTCTATGGCTACACCTTC. It translates to CATVQRLVYGYTF.

The chain employs TRBV2 and TRBJ2-5; tentatively, D is TRBD2 (5 bases). The CDR3 length is 13 residues. V was pared by 4 bases and J by 3 bases, with 9 bases between. In germline, CDR1 is SNHLY, CDR2 FYNNEI. CDR3 sequence: CASSGTDKETQYF. DNA of the CDR3: TGTGCCAGCAGTGGGACTGACAAAGAGACCCAGTACTTC.